The rows below give T cell receptor beta chains drawn from one sample of a study of OX40 agonist ivuxolimab in advanced cancers. The assay was immunoSEQ multiplex PCR, and TCRdb's table has in-frame clones only and misses some. The table includes 40,000 or so clones, approximately 90% detected once. The input for sequencing was CD4+ or CD8+ T cells sorted from blood, taken in a trial of the OX40 agonist ivuxolimab. These receptors all come from an adult with an advanced solid tumor such as melanoma, head and neck, liver or kidney cancer. The CDR3 runs from the conserved cysteine through the conserved F or W.

TRBV6-5	TRBJ2-7	CASSINGLLSYEQYF
TRBV6-1	TRBJ1-1	CASSEAPGTENTEAFF
TRBV19	TRBJ2-7	CAEGWVRAGEQYF
TRBV9	TRBJ2-7	CASSEGLAAEEQYF
TRBV9	TRBJ1-3	CASSDDHSGNTIYF
TRBV6-4	TRBJ2-1	CASSDVEGAHNEQFF
TRBV5-4	TRBJ2-2	CASSRSREVGGELFF
TRBV7-9	TRBJ2-7	CASSLEGRDPYEQYF
TRBV5-5	TRBJ2-3	CASNTGTSPGNTQYF
TRBV5-1	TRBJ1-2	CASSLDGESGYTF
TRBV27	TRBJ2-1	CASTNTYNEQFF
TRBV2	TRBJ1-3	CASSETAGAGNTIYF
TRBV18	TRBJ2-7	CASSPRDRAYEQYF
TRBV7-2	TRBJ2-5	CASSPRDWMPETQYF